This T cell receptor (beta chain) was recovered during a study of CD8+CD57+ T cells in acquired aplastic anemia (dated by TCRdb to 2016 to 2019). With respect to the entire study: A mean of about 3.2 ug of DNA, ranging from roughly 0.17 to 30 ug, was extracted from sorted CD4+ and CD8+ cells. A CD8+CD57+ expansion meant a frequency higher than the mean frequency seen in healthy subjects.

The research as a whole found: Fewer than 35 CD8+ CDR3 sequences were found to be shared between patients and controls, but these sequences appeared to be highly expressed in patients and within the immunodominant clones of the patients. CD8+ Simpson's diversity did not differ significantly between patients and healthy controls (P=0.060).

As concerns this clonotype: It lacks a known antigen. Nothing much larger sits one base from this clone, and base qualities are not available.

Expansion of CD8+CD57+ cells had been shown by flow cytometry in the patients chosen for sequencing. Every patient had severe acquired aplastic anemia, diagnosed using the International Study of Aplastic Anemia and Agranulocytosis and Camitta criteria. No therapy had been received by the patients at the time of blood sampling. The study deep-sequenced TCR repertoires of sorted CD4+ and CD8+ blood T cells from severe aplastic anemia patients and healthy subjects. In the USA, patient enrollment took place under clinicaltrials.gov protocols 00001620, 01623167, 00001397, 00071045, 00081523 and 00961064. Ficoll-Paque density gradient centrifugation was used to isolate peripheral blood mononuclear cells. CD4+ and CD8+ T cells were sorted by FACS or magnetic beads before DNA extraction. Genomic DNA was used as template for profiling of TCR beta VDJ combinations and CDR3 sequences. An Illumina HiSeq 2000 was the platform used for TCR repertoire sequencing. The original pipeline was this. TRBV/TRBJ rearrangement plots, CDR3 size and DJ length profiles, and Simpson's diversity index were used to assess repertoires. The most abundant DNA sequence in the deep sequencing data was taken as the immunodominant clone. CDR3 amino acid sequences were screened for sharing across subjects and compared with published repertoires and the VDJdb database. TCRdb handled the public reads itself, with Q25 trimming in fastp and clone calling in MiXCR, and kept productive beta chains. Records with the same CDR3 protein are collapsed into one entry carrying the most frequent genes and DNA. V and J calls and clone size were set by TCRdb, not the authors. The sample yields hundreds of thousands of distinct CDR3 sequences; about a third were counted once. The ten most abundant clones make up under 0.95% of the sample.

Relative to germline, V is 7 bases shorter and J is 1 base shorter, with 7 bases between their ends. From a lookup of the germline V gene (reference sequence), CDR1 and CDR2 are LNHDA and SQIVND. Including cysteine and phenylalanine, the CDR3 has 12 amino acids. The only DNA kept is the CDR3, 36 bases in frame from the first base. The receptor comes from a human donor with aplastic anemia. This receptor chain uses TRBV19 and TRBJ1-1; confidence is insufficient to name the D gene. Sequencing was carried out using sorted CD4+, CD8+, or CD8+CD57+ T cells (not recorded which) from PBMCs. The CDR3 region has the sequence CASMYPNTEAFF. In nucleotide form, the sequence is TGTGCCAGTATGTACCCGAACACTGAAGCTTTCTTT. Supplemented by the reference TRBV19 and TRBJ1-1 proteins around the CDR3, the complete variable domain is DGGITQSPKYLFRKEGQNVTLSCEQNLNHDAMYWYRQDPGQGLRLIYYSQIVNDFQKGDIAEGYSVSREKKESFPLTVTSAQKNPTAFYLCASMYPNTEAFFGQGTRLTVV.